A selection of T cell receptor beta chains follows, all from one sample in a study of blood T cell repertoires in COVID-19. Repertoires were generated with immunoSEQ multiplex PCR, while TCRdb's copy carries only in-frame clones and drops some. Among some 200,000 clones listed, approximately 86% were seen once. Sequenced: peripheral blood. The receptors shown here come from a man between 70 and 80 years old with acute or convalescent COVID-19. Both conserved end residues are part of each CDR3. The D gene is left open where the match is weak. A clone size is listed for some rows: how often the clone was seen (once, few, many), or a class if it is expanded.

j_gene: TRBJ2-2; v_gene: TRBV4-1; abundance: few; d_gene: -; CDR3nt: TGCGCCAGCAGCCAAGTTGAAGGGGTCGGGGAGCTGTTTTTT; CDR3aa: CASSQVEGVGELFF
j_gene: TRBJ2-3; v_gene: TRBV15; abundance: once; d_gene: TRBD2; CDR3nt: TGTGCCACCAGCAGAGATGAAGATAGCGGGGAACATGGGAGCAACACAGATACGCAGTATTTT; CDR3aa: CATSRDEDSGEHGSNTDTQYF
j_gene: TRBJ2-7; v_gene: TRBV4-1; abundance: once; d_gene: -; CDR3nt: TGCGCCAGCAGCCACTACAGGGAGCCCTACGAGCAGTACTTC; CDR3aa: CASSHYREPYEQYF
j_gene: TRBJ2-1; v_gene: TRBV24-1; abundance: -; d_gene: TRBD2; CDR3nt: TGTGCCACCAGTGATCCGGGACTAGCGGCGGGAGGGGATGAGCAGTTCTTC; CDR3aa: CATSDPGLAAGGDEQFF
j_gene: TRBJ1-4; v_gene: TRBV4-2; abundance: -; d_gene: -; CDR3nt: TGTGCCAGCAGCCGGCTTGGGGCAGATAATGAAAAACTGTTTTTT; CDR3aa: CASSRLGADNEKLFF
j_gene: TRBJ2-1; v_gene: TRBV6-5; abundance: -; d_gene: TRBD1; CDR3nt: TGTGCCAGCAGTTCAGACAGGGCGGGCAATGAGCAGTTCTTC; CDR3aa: CASSSDRAGNEQFF
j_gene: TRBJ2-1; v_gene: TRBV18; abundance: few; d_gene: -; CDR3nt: TGTGCCAGCTCACCCTTGGGAGGCGGAGGCTCCTACAATGAGCAGTTCTTC; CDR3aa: CASSPLGGGGSYNEQFF
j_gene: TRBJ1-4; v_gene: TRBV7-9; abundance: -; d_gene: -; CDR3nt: TGTGCCAGCAGCTTAGTGGGGGGGCTGGATGAAAAACTGTTTTTT; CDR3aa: CASSLVGGLDEKLFF
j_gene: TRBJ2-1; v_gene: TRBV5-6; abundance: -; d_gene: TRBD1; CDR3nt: TGTGCCAGCAGCTTTGGGTTTAGGACAGGGAAGTTTGCGGAGCAGTTCTTC; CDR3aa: CASSFGFRTGKFAEQFF
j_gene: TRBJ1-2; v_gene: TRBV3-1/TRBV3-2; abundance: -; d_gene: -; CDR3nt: TGTGCCAGCAGCCAAGACCCCATACAGGTTAACTATGGCTACACCTTC; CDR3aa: CASSQDPIQVNYGYTF
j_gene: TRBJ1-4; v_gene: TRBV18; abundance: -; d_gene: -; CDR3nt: TGTGCCAGCTCGCAAGGACCTTGGACAGATCATAATGAAAAACTGTTTTTT; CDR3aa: CASSQGPWTDHNEKLFF
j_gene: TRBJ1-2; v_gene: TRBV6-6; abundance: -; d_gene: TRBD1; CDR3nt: TGTGCCAGCAGTAGACAGGGCGACTATGGCTACACCTTC; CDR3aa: CASSRQGDYGYTF
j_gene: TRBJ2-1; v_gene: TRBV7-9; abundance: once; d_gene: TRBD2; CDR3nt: TGTGCCAGCAGCTTAGCGGAGGGACCCGGGAGGGGTGAGCAGTTCTTC; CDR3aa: CASSLAEGPGRGEQFF
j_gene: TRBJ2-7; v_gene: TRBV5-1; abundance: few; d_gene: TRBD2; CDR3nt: TGCGCCAGCAGCTTGCTGGCTAGCGGAGTCTACGAGCAGTACTTC; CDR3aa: CASSLLASGVYEQYF
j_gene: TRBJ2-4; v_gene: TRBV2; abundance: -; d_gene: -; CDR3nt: TGTGCCAGCAGTGCGGGACACAGAGCCAAAAACATTCAGTACTTC; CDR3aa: CASSAGHRAKNIQYF
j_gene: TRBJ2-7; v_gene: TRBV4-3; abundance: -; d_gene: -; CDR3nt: TGCGCCAGCAGCCAGTGGACGGGATACGAGCAGTACTTC; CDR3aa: CASSQWTGYEQYF
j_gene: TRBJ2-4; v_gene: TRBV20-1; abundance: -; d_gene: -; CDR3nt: TGCAGTGCCAGTCGACAGACCAAAAACATTCAGTACTTC; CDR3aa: CSASRQTKNIQYF
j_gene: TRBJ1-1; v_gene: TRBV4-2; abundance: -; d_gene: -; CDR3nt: TGTGCCAGCAGCCAAGTCGGGGAGGGGACTGAAGCTTTCTTT; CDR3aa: CASSQVGEGTEAFF
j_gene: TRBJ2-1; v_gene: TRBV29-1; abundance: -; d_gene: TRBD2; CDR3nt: TGCAGCGTTGATTCCGGAGGACTAGTGTACAATGAGCAGTTCTTC; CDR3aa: CSVDSGGLVYNEQFF
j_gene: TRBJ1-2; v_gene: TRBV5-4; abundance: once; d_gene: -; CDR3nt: TGTGCCAGCAGCTCACGGGGTGGCTACACCTTC; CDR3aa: CASSSRGGYTF
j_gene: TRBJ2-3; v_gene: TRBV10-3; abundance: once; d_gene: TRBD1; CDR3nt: TGTGCCATCAGTGCGGGACAGGGGGGGCCAAATACGCAGTATTTT; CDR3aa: CAISAGQGGPNTQYF
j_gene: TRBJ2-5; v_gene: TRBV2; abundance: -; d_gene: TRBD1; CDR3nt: TGTGCCAGCAGTCGTGCTCCCGGGACAGGTCCAGAGACCCAGTACTTC; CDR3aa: CASSRAPGTGPETQYF
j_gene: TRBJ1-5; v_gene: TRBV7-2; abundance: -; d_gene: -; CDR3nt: TGTGCCAGCAGCTTGGCAGGGGTCTATAGCAATCAGCCCCAGCATTTT; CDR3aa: CASSLAGVYSNQPQHF
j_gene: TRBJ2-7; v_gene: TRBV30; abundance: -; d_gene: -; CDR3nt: TGTGCCTGGAGCTACTCACCCTCCTACGAGCAGTACTTC; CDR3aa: CAWSYSPSYEQYF
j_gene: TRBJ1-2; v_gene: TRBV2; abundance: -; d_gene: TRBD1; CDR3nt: TGTGCCAGCAGTGGTCCAGGGACAGGGGGTAGATATGGCTACACCTTC; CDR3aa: CASSGPGTGGRYGYTF
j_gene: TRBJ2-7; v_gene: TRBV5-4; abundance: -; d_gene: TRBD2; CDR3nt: TGTGCCAGCAGCTTGACTAGCGGGACCCACGAGCAGTACTTC; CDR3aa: CASSLTSGTHEQYF
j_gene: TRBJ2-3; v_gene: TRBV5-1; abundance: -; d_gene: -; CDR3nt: TGCGCCAGCAAGGGGGGGTCAGTCGCAGATACGCAGTATTTT; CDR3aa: CASKGGSVADTQYF
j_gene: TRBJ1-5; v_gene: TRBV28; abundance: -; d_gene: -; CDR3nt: TGTGCCAGCACCACTGAGGGTCAGCCCCAGCATTTT; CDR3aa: CASTTEGQPQHF
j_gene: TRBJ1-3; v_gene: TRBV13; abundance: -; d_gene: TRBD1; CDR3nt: TGTGCCAGCAGCCTACGGACAGGGTGGAACACCATATATTTT; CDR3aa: CASSLRTGWNTIYF
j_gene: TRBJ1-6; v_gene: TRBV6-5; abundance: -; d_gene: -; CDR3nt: TGTGCCAGCAGTTACTCGGCAGGGTTGGATTCACCCCTCCACTTT; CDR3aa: CASSYSAGLDSPLHF
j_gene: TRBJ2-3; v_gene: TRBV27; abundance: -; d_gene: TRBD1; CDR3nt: TGTGCCAGCAGTTCCCGGACAGGGGAGTTCGATACGCAGTATTTT; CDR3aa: CASSSRTGEFDTQYF
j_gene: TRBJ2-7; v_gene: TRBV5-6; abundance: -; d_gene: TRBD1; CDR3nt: TGTGCCAGCAGCCTTCCGGACAGGGAGCAGCAGTACTTC; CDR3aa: CASSLPDREQQYF
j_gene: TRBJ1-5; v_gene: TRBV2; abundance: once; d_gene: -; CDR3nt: TGTGCCAGCAGTGGCGGAGAAGTTCTATATCAGCCCCAGCATTTT; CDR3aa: CASSGGEVLYQPQHF
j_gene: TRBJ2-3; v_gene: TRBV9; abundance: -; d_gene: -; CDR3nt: TGTGCCAGCAGCGAGGGACTTTTTAAACCTAGCACAGATACGCAGTATTTT; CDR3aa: CASSEGLFKPSTDTQYF
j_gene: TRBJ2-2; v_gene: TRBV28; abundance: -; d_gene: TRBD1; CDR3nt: TGTGCCAGTCAGGGGGAGATCACCGGGGAGCTGTTTTTT; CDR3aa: CASQGEITGELFF
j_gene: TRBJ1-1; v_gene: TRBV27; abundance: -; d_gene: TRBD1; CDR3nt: TGTGCCAGCAGTGCACCGGGACAGGGGGGAACTGAAGCTTTCTTT; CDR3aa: CASSAPGQGGTEAFF
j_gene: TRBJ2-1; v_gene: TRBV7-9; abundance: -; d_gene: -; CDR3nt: TGTGCCAGCAGCTTAGTTTCCGGACTTCTTCTCTTC; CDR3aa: CASSLVSGLLLF
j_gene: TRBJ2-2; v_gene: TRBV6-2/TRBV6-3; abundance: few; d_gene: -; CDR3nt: TGTGCCAGCAGTGGGACAATCGACACCGGGGAGCTGTTTTTT; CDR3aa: CASSGTIDTGELFF
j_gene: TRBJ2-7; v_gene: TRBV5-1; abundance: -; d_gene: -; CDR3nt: TGCGCCAGCAGCTTGGCCCCTCAAAGGGGCGAGCAGTACTTC; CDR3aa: CASSLAPQRGEQYF
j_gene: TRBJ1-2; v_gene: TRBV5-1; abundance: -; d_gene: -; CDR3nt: TGCGCCAGCAATAGGGGTGGCTCTGGCGGCTACACCTTC; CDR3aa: CASNRGGSGGYTF
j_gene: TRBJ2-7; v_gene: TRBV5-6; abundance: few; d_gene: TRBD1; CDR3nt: TGTGCCAGCAGCTTTGGGACAGGGGGTCCCAAGTACTTC; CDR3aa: CASSFGTGGPKYF
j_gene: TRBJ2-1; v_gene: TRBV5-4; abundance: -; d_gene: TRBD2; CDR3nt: TGTGCCAGCAGCTTGGTTTCGCGGGAGGGAAATGAGCAGTTCTTC; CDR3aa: CASSLVSREGNEQFF
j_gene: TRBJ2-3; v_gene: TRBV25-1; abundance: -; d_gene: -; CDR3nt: TGTGCCAGCAGTACCGGGAGCGCCGTCTTCACGCAGTATTTT; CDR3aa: CASSTGSAVFTQYF
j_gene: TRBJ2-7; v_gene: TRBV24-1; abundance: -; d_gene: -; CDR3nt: TGTGCCACCAGTGACAGGGTTACCTACGAGCAGTACTTC; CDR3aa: CATSDRVTYEQYF
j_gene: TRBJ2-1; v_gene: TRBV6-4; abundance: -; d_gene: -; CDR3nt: TGTGCCAGCTGTTTTGGGACTTCAAGCTCCTACAATGAGCAGTTCTTC; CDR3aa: CASCFGTSSSYNEQFF